This T cell receptor (beta chain) was sequenced in a study of tumor-infiltrating lymphocytes in primary liver carcinoma. Whole-study context: Donors underwent surgery for histopathologically diagnosed primary liver carcinoma.

With regard to this clonotype: The antigen remains undetermined.

V lost 5 bases, J lost 0 bases, and 13 bases lay in between. Germline CDR1 reads MGHRA; CDR2 reads YSYEKL. The CDR3 is 16 amino acids. The source of the blood RNA was unsorted whole blood, and germline DNA was extracted as well. Findings and caveats of the study: The study found tumor-adjacent and tumor-blood pairs overlapped less than tumor region pairs.

Researchers generated TCR beta cDNA from approximately 520 ng of total RNA, relying on a constant-region primer. Construction of TCR beta libraries relied on three successive nested multiplex PCR rounds employing slightly modified ARM-PCR. Investigators reported that the first two PCR rounds, at roughly 10 cycles each, used TRBV1-TRBV30 forward primers with a C-beta reverse primer. TCRdb redid the calling of the multiplex PCR reads with MiXCR, one entry per CDR3 protein. The table has about 330,000 distinct CDR3 sequences, approximately 64% seen once. This rearrangement joins TRBV4-1 to TRBJ2-2; TRBD1 might be the D (5 bases). This receptor was taken from a man between 35 and 55 years old with primary liver carcinoma and hepatitis B virus infection. Material: peripheral blood. The DNA of the CDR3 is TGCGCCAGCAGCTCAGGACAAGGCTCGAACACCGGGGAGCTGTTTTTT. It encodes CASSSGQGSNTGELFF.